Listed here are 20 T cell receptor beta chains from one sample, sequenced in a study of T cells after yellow fever vaccination. One entry per CDR3 protein, called by TCRdb with MiXCR from the 5' RACE reads. The sample contains a few hundred thousand distinct CDR3 sequences, 3.5% to 4.5% of which appear only once. The material was PBMCs, obtained 5 days after the yellow fever booster vaccination. The origin of the receptors is a man younger than 30 who received the YFV17D yellow fever vaccine.

V and J are TRBV5-1 and TRBJ2-2, with D maybe TRBD2 (6 bases). This CDR3 comprises 14 residues. V was trimmed by 2 bases and J by 7 bases, leaving 12 bases between them. Germline loops: CDR1 SGHRS, CDR2 YFSETQ. CDR3 nucleotide sequence: TGCGCCAGCAGCTTCGATGGGGGGATCGGGGAGCTGTTTTTT. This codes for CASSFDGGIGELFF.

This chain joins TRBV5-1 and TRBJ2-5; 7 positions agree with TRBD2. The length of the CDR3 is 18 residues. V dropped 0 bases and J dropped 0; count of bases not matched to a gene: 11. CDR1 and CDR2 from the germline V gene are SGHRS and YFSETQ. Here the CDR3 DNA reads TGCGCCAGCAGCTTGGTGAGCGGGGAAGGTTCGTACCAAGAGACCCAGTACTTC. It yields the protein CASSLVSGEGSYQETQYF.

The rearrangement links TRBV5-1 to TRBJ1-5, with unresolved D. The germline V gene encodes CDR1 SGHRS and CDR2 YFSETQ. The CDR3 spans 14 residues. Trimming took off 0 bases at V and 5 bases at J, with 9 bases between the two ends. CDR3 in DNA: TGCGCCAGCAGCTTGGACACCCCTGATCAGCCCCAGCATTTT. Encoded protein: CASSLDTPDQPQHF.

This clonotype has just a few counts. The genes are TRBV27 and TRBJ2-3; unclear D gene. Trimming took 3 bases from V and 6 from J, leaving 10 bases between them. Germline V gene lookup returns CDR1 MNHEY and CDR2 SMNVEV (reference sequence). The CDR3 length is 13 residues. The CDR3 reads CASSFWEFDTQYF. CDR3 DNA: TGTGCCAGCAGTTTCTGGGAATTCGATACGCAGTATTTT.

This clonotype was counted only a few times. V usage is TRBV4-3 and J usage is TRBJ2-1; 16 nucleotides match TRBD2. The J segment lost 3 bases and the V segment lost 2 bases, leaving 10 bases of the junction unmatched. The CDR3 extends over 20 amino acids. CDR1 and CDR2 from the germline V gene are LGHNA and YSLEER. The CDR3 region is CASSQSSGTSGGGIYNEQFF. CDR3 DNA: TGCGCCAGCAGCCAATCATCCGGGACTAGCGGGGGGGGCATCTACAATGAGCAGTTCTTC.

This clonotype has a handful of counts. Relative to the germline gene, one junction end is altered; a read error may explain this. The V and J genes are TRBV28 and TRBJ1-1, with TRBD1 identical over 10 bases. Germline V CDR1 and CDR2: MDHEN, SYDVKM. This CDR3 region has 14 residues. CDR3 in amino acids: CASTLTGTGVEAFF. In DNA form, the CDR3 reads TGTGCCAGCACTTTAACCGGGACAGGGGTCGAAGCTTTCTTT.

At least ten counts were recorded for this clonotype. The V gene is TRBV10-3, the J gene TRBJ2-3, with 7 nucleotides matching TRBD2. With 11 bases clipped from V and 0 bases from J, the junction kept 5 bases outside the gene matches. The CDR3 sequence is 13 residues long. CDR1 is ENHRY, CDR2 SYGVKD, per germline. The CDR3 here is CASGGGSTDTQYF. The CDR3 nucleotides are TGTGCCTCTGGCGGGGGTAGCACAGATACGCAGTATTTT.

This sequence joins TRBV4-2 and TRBJ2-1; 10 bases are shared with TRBD2. The CDR3 contains 18 residues. V shed 3 bases, J shed 7 bases, and the junction held 15 bases outside the gene matches. The germline gives CDR1 LGHNA, CDR2 YNFKEQ. The CDR3 DNA reads as TGTGCCAGCAGCCATCCCAACAGCGGGGGGGGTGGAGGGAATGAGCAGTTCTTC. Its translation: CASSHPNSGGGGGNEQFF.

Ten or more counts support this clonotype. The J gene is TRBJ1-4, the V gene TRBV2, with TRBD1 identical over 7 bases. The CDR3 runs to 14 residues. V lost 5 bases and J lost 5; bases outside the gene matches: 5. CDR1 and CDR2 (germline): SNHLY, FYNNEI. The CDR3 nucleotides are TGTGCCAGCAGTCCCCGACAGGGCAATGAAAAACTGTTTTTT. Protein product: CASSPRQGNEKLFF.

This clonotype was recorded many times. The genes are TRBV7-8 and TRBJ1-1; possible D gene TRBD1, 6 bases. Per germline, CDR1 SGHVS and CDR2 FQNEAQ. The V and J ends lost 5 bases and 1 base respectively, with 17 bases between them. The CDR3 spans 16 residues. The DNA for the CDR3 is TGTGCCAGCAGCCGTAACAGGGTTGATGGGAACACTGAAGCTTTCTTT. Translation: CASSRNRVDGNTEAFF.

This clonotype was seen repeatedly, ten times or more. The chain carries TRBV5-1 and TRBJ1-5; no clear D gene. V lost 5 bases and J 0 bases, leaving 6 bases between the germline ends. Germline-derived CDR1 and CDR2 are SGHRS and YFSETQ. CDR3 size: 13 residues. In DNA form, the CDR3 reads TGCGCCAGCAGGCCTTATAGCAATCAGCCCCAGCATTTT. This codes for CASRPYSNQPQHF.

This clonotype was recorded at least ten times. The chain joins TRBV20-1 to TRBJ1-2; D remains ambiguous. The CDR3 runs to 13 residues. The germline gives CDR1 DFQATT, CDR2 SNEGSKA (reference sequence). V lost 3 bases and J lost 2, with 10 bases in between. The chain's CDR3 is CSARDGGNYGYTF. In DNA form, the CDR3 reads TGCAGTGCTAGGGACGGCGGAAACTATGGCTACACCTTC.

The rearrangement uses TRBV20-1 and TRBJ2-7; the D gene is possibly TRBD1 (6 bases). The CDR3 is 12 residues long. Germline V gives CDR1 DFQATT, CDR2 SNEGSKA (reference sequence). Trimming stripped 3 bases from V and 2 bases from J, with 8 bases between. CDR3 DNA: TGCAGTGCTAGCCCAGGGGCCTACGAGCAGTACGTC. It translates to CSASPGAYEQYV.

The DNA of the CDR3 is TGTGCCAGCAGCCAAGATTCGGGGCAGGACAATGAGCAGTTCTTC. It encodes CASSQDSGQDNEQFF. The rearrangement uses TRBV4-2 and TRBJ2-1; the D call may be TRBD1 or TRBD2 (5 bases each). The V end lost 0 bases, the J end lost 5 bases, and 11 bases lay between the germline ends. The CDR3 contains 15 residues. Looked up from germline, CDR1 is LGHNA and CDR2 is YNFKEQ.

This clonotype has just a few counts. This chain links TRBV25-1 with TRBJ2-1; D unresolved. The CDR3 contains 15 residues. Looked up from germline, CDR1 is MGHDK and CDR2 is SYGVNS. The V gene lost 3 bases and the J gene lost 7 bases, with 16 bases spanning the gap. CDR3 bases: TGTGCCAGCAGTGACGACTTCGGCGGCTGGAATGAGCAGTTCTTC. Translating gives CASSDDFGGWNEQFF.

The sample holds a few counts of this clonotype. This sequence joins TRBV3-1 and TRBJ1-1; D remains ambiguous. Germline V gives CDR1 LGHDT, CDR2 YNNKEL (reference sequence). The CDR3 is 13 residues long. V gave up 7 bases and J gave up 1 base, with 10 bases separating them. In DNA form, the CDR3 reads TGTGCCAGCACCCACAGCCCGAACACTGAAGCTTTCTTT. Its protein product is CASTHSPNTEAFF.

This clonotype was seen at least ten times. V and J are TRBV7-9 and TRBJ2-7, with a possible D match to TRBD1 (6 bases). Per germline, CDR1 SEHNR and CDR2 FQNEAQ (reference sequence). This CDR3 region has 16 residues. V gave up 1 base and J gave up 2 bases, with 15 bases separating them. The CDR3 region is CASSLDRTAFPYEQYV. CDR3 sequence (DNA): TGTGCCAGCAGCTTAGATCGGACAGCGTTTCCCTACGAGCAGTACGTC.

At least ten counts were recorded for this clonotype. J is TRBJ1-6 and V is TRBV9; perhaps TRBD1 as D (6 bases). The V and J ends lost 4 bases and 3 bases respectively, with 14 bases between them. This CDR3 has 16 residues. Germline V gives CDR1 SGDLS, CDR2 YYNGEE. DNA for the CDR3: TGTGCCAGCAGCTCTACGGACAGCCTCTATAATTCACCCCTCCACTTT. Residues: CASSSTDSLYNSPLHF.

This clonotype appeared many times. A junction boundary mismatches the germline segment, possibly from a read error. V is TRBV5-1 and J is TRBJ2-5; the D gene is possibly TRBD1 (6 bases). This CDR3 comprises 14 residues. CDR1 is SGHRS, CDR2 YFSETQ, per germline. CDR3 coding DNA: TGTGCCAGCAGCTTAGGGACAAACCAAGAGACCCAGTACTTC. Its translation is CASSLGTNQETQYF.

This clonotype was seen ten or more times. This chain joins TRBV12-3 or TRBV12-4 and TRBJ1-1; D may be TRBD1 (6 bases). V was pared by 0 bases and J by 11 bases, with 7 bases between. The CDR3 consists of 11 residues. CDR3 region: CASSLAGGAFF. As DNA, the CDR3 is TGTGCCAGCAGTTTAGCAGGGGGTGCTTTCTTT.